What follows are 14 T cell receptor beta chains derived from one specimen sequenced in a study of cytomegalovirus exposure and HLA in healthy donors. It was with 60 Vbeta and 13 Jbeta primers that the PCR ran. Assay used: immunoSEQ multiplex PCR; TCRdb lists only in-frame clones, some missing. The table shows approximately 110,000 clones, with about 70% occurring only once. The sequenced sample consisted of PBMCs. Receptors originate from a woman in her thirties or forties in good health and CMV-seronegative.

This clone has only one observation. V and J are TRBV18 and TRBJ1-1, with D perhaps matching TRBD1 (6 bases). The V and J ends lost 4 bases and 5 bases respectively, with 11 bases between them. Germline CDR1 is KGHSH and CDR2 is LQKENI. The CDR3 is 13 residues long. CDR3 amino acids: CASSQGVGTEAFF. In nucleotides, the CDR3 is TGTGCCAGCTCACAGGGGGTCGGAACTGAAGCTTTCTTT.

The CDR3 region has the DNA TGTGCCAGCAGCCCCGGACTAGCGGGAGGCATACGGAATGAGCAGTTCTTC. It is translated as CASSPGLAGGIRNEQFF. This sequence joins TRBV7-9 and TRBJ2-1; 14 bases match TRBD2. The CDR3 has 17 residues. Germline V CDR1 and CDR2: SEHNR, FQNEAQ (reference sequence). J was trimmed by 7 bases and V by 5 bases; bases with no gene match: 10.

The V call is TRBV11-3, the J call TRBJ2-3; D call uncertain. Trimming removed 5 bases from V and 1 base from J, with 10 bases in between. The V gene's germline CDR1 is SGHNT and CDR2 YENEEA. The CDR3 sequence is 14 residues long. Here the CDR3 reads CASSLGARTDTQYF. The CDR3 coding sequence is TGTGCCAGCAGCCTCGGTGCCCGCACAGATACGCAGTATTTT.

This clone was detected once. The chain couples TRBV5-1 to TRBJ2-7, with 7 bases fitting TRBD1. Germline-derived CDR1 and CDR2 are SGHRS and YFSETQ. This CDR3 region has 16 residues. The V segment lost 0 bases and the J segment 7 bases; nucleotides outside the gene matches: 13. The CDR3: CASSLVGQAVSGEQYF. CDR3 bases: TGCGCCAGCAGCTTGGTCGGACAGGCTGTTTCGGGGGAGCAGTACTTC.

The sample holds one count of this clone. The chain links TRBV21-1 to TRBJ2-7; the table assigns TRBD2, which was not confirmed against the DNA. TRBV21-1 is a pseudogene. The CDR3 consists of 16 residues. The CDR3 loop reads CASSRARDRSSYEQYF. The DNA of the CDR3 is TGTGCCAGCAGCCGGGCGAGGGATCGCAGCTCCTACGAGCAGTACTTC.

This clone was picked up one time. The gene calls are TRBV11-2 and TRBJ2-5, with D possibly matching TRBD2 (5 bases). Germline loops: CDR1 SGHAT, CDR2 FQNNGV. CDR3 length equals 13 residues. V shed 5 bases and J shed 0 bases, with 7 bases lying between them. CDR3 nucleotide sequence: TGTGCCAGCAGCCGCGGGTACCAAGAGACCCAGTACTTC. This translates into CASSRGYQETQYF.

The chain joins TRBV4-1 to TRBJ2-2; 7 bases agree with TRBD2. After removal of 0 bases from V and 6 bases from J, the junction contained 7 bases not matched to a gene. CDR3 length: 16 amino acids. Per germline, CDR1 MGHRA and CDR2 YSYEKL. CDR3 residues: CASSQDGGEPPGELFF. The CDR3 DNA reads as TGCGCCAGCAGCCAAGATGGGGGGGAGCCCCCCGGGGAGCTGTTTTTT.

V usage is TRBV6-5 and J usage is TRBJ1-5, with a tentative D call TRBD1 (6 bases). Trimming cost V 6 bases and J 9 bases, with 18 bases left between them. Germline V gene sequence: CDR1 MNHEY, CDR2 SVGAGI. The CDR3 contains 14 residues. The CDR3 protein is CASRDSSQGLPQHF. The CDR3 DNA is TGTGCCAGCAGGGACAGTTCCCAGGGATTGCCCCAGCATTTT.

This clone was counted between two and nine times. J is TRBJ2-7 and V is TRBV5-6; 8 bases map to TRBD2. The CDR3 has 14 residues. Germline CDR1 is SGHDT and CDR2 is YYEEEE. The junction had 7 bases not matched to a gene; V was cut back by 4 bases and J by 4 bases. CDR3: CASSRTSGWYEQYF. The DNA for the CDR3 is TGTGCCAGCAGCCGAACTAGCGGCTGGTACGAGCAGTACTTC.

The rearrangement joins TRBV28 to TRBJ2-5, with 7 bases fitting TRBD2. This CDR3 is built from 15 residues. CDR1 MDHEN and CDR2 SYDVKM come from the germline V gene. V shed 5 bases, J shed 3 bases, and the junction held 9 bases outside the gene matches. The CDR3 coding sequence is TGTGCCAGCAGTCCCTTCCGAACTAGCGAAGAGACCCAGTACTTC. Its protein is CASSPFRTSEETQYF.

The gene calls are TRBV5-1 and TRBJ1-3, with TRBD1 identical over 7 bases. The CDR3 is made up of 14 amino acids. V gave up 2 bases and J gave up 8 bases; unmatched junction bases: 7. Germline CDR1 reads SGHRS; CDR2 reads YFSETQ. CDR3 loop: CASSLGQVGDTIYF. In DNA form, the CDR3 reads TGCGCCAGCAGCTTAGGACAGGTCGGCGACACCATATATTTT.

The rearrangement joins TRBV11-2 to TRBJ1-2, with 12 bases identical to TRBD1. CDR1 is SGHAT, CDR2 FQNNGV, per germline. V shed 4 bases, J shed 7 bases, and the junction held 16 bases outside the gene matches. CDR3 length equals 18 residues. This CDR3 is CASSSRYKGDRGRSGYTF. The CDR3, as DNA: TGTGCCAGCAGCTCCCGATATAAGGGGGACAGGGGGCGGAGTGGCTACACCTTC.

In its sample, this clone was seen a few times. The rearrangement links TRBV4-3 to TRBJ2-2; 9 positions match TRBD2. The CDR3 has 17 residues. The V segment lost 0 bases and the J segment 7 bases; nucleotides outside the gene matches: 9. CDR1 is LGHNA, CDR2 YSLEER, per germline. CDR3 region: CASSQESAGGDGGELFF. The CDR3 DNA reads as TGCGCCAGCAGCCAAGAATCTGCGGGGGGGGATGGCGGGGAGCTGTTTTTT.

J is TRBJ1-6 and V is TRBV19; 7 bases agree with TRBD1. This CDR3 region has 17 residues. CDR1 and CDR2 from the germline V gene are LNHDA and SQIVND (reference sequence). Trimming cost V 2 bases and J 10 bases; bases outside gene matches: 14. CDR3 residues: CASSIKGAAGGNSPLHF. CDR3 DNA sequence: TGTGCCAGTAGTATAAAGGGGGCGGCAGGGGGGAACTCACCCCTCCACTTT.